Listed below are T cell receptor beta chains from one sample, sequenced in a study of T cells in Graves' hyperthyroidism and ophthalmopathy. TCRdb redid the calling of the multiplex PCR reads with MiXCR, one entry per CDR3 protein. The sample carries around 350,000 distinct CDR3 sequences, approximately 25% recorded once. What was sequenced was blood. The receptors here all came from a man aged 50 to 59 with Graves' hyperthyroidism. Both conserved end residues are part of each CDR3. The D gene is left open where the match is weak. Some rows mark clone size as missing; the rest say once, few, many or name a class of expanded clone.

clone_size	j_call	d_call	v_call	cdr3_aa	cdr3_nt
many	TRBJ2-7	TRBD1	TRBV11-3	CASSPDRAYEQYF	TGTGCCAGCAGCCCGGACAGGGCCTACGAGCAGTACTTC
many	TRBJ2-7	TRBD2	TRBV12-3/TRBV12-4	CASSRPGTSHPYEQYF	TGTGCCAGCAGTCGACCCGGGACTAGTCACCCCTACGAGCAGTACTTC
-	TRBJ2-5	TRBD1	TRBV6-2/TRBV6-3	CASSYNPSVPGQSKQETQYF	TGTGCCAGCAGTTACAACCCTTCTGTCCCGGGACAGAGCAAACAAGAGACCCAGTACTTC
few	TRBJ2-1	-	TRBV4-1	CASSQLSYEQFF	TGCGCCAGCAGCCAACTGAGCTATGAGCAGTTCTTC
few	TRBJ2-1	-	TRBV12-3/TRBV12-4	CASSVSGRVDEQFF	TGTGCCAGCAGTGTCTCAGGGAGAGTCGATGAGCAGTTCTTC
-	TRBJ1-1	-	TRBV27	CASRLTRSNTEAFF	TGTGCCAGCAGGCTGACAAGATCGAACACTGAAGCTTTCTTT
-	TRBJ2-3	TRBD2	TRBV9	CASSLRAGRTDTQYF	TGTGCCAGCAGCCTAAGAGCGGGGCGCACAGATACGCAGTATTTT
-	TRBJ2-6	-	TRBV6-4	CASLYSGANVLTF	TGTGCCAGTTTATACTCTGGGGCCAACGTCCTGACTTTC
-	TRBJ1-6	-	TRBV6-1	CASSGAGPYSPLHF	TGTGCCAGCAGTGGGGCAGGGCCATATTCACCCCTCCACTTT
few	TRBJ2-3	TRBD2	TRBV27	CASRLGLAGDNTQYF	TGTGCCAGCAGGTTAGGACTAGCGGGAGACAATACGCAGTATTTT
many	TRBJ1-4	TRBD1	TRBV30	CAWSTGVEEKLFF	TGTGCCTGGAGCACAGGGGTAGAAGAAAAACTGTTTTTT
few	TRBJ2-3	TRBD2	TRBV30	CAWSQTSAVDTQYF	TGTGCCTGGAGTCAGACTAGCGCGGTAGATACGCAGTATTTT
once	TRBJ1-3	-	TRBV4-1	CASSRLIRGRSPLATGNTIYF	TGCGCCAGCAGCCGGTTGATCCGGGGGCGATCCCCATTGGCGACTGGAAACACCATATATTTT
-	TRBJ1-4	-	TRBV15	CATKLTTVGGNEKLFF	TGTGCCACCAAACTCACAACGGTGGGGGGTAATGAAAAACTGTTTTTT
-	TRBJ2-2	TRBD2	TRBV27	CASSSLAGVSTGELFF	TGTGCCAGCAGTTCGCTAGCGGGAGTAAGCACCGGGGAGCTGTTTTTT